This T cell receptor (beta chain) came from a study of T cell changes during pregnancy in multiple sclerosis. Germline V gene sequence: CDR1 SNHLY, CDR2 FYNNEI. The CDR3 is 14 amino acids. Trimming pared 1 base from V and 6 bases from J, leaving 11 bases between. Sequenced by immunoSEQ multiplex PCR; TCRdb stores in-frame clones only, minus some. The sample yields 50,000 or so clones, 90% to 95% seen once. The sample was CD4+ T cells from peripheral blood mononuclear cells, taken before pregnancy. The sequence was obtained from a female donor with multiple sclerosis, enrolled in a pregnancy study. The chain has TRBV2 and TRBJ2-3, with D tentatively TRBD2 (5 bases). The CDR3: CASSEEVVADTQYF. The CDR3 region has the DNA TGTGCCAGCAGTGAAGAGGTGGTAGCGGATACGCAGTATTTT.